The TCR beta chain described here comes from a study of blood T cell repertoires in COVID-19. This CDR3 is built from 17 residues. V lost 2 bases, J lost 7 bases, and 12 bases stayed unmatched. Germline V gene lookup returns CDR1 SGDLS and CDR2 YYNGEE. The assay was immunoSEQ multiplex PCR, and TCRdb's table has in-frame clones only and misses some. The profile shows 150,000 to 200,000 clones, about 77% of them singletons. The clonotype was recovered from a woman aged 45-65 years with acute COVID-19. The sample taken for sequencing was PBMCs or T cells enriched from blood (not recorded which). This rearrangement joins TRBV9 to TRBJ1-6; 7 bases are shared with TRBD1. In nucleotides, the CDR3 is TGTGCCAGCAGCGTTTCCGAGTATAGACAGGGAAATTCACCCCTCCACTTT. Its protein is CASSVSEYRQGNSPLHF.